The 16 T cell receptor beta chains presented below share a single source sample, sequenced in a study of PD-1 blockade in classical Hodgkin lymphoma. Indicated time point: cycle 4 day 1 (C4D1), after more than five weeks of nivolumab. Every single patient, without exception, relapsed after autologous stem cell transplantation, and brentuximab vedotin exposure varied. Isolation of CD4+ T cells from thawed PBMCs was performed by magnetic negative selection. Measured with immunoSEQ multiplex PCR; TCRdb has only the in-frame clones, and not every one. The sample gives fewer than 15,000 clones, roughly four fifths of which show up once; roughly 0.88% is in the top ten. The input for sequencing was CD4+ T cells from blood, taken before the fourth cycle of nivolumab. These receptors were taken from a human donor with classical Hodgkin lymphoma.

The chain uses TRBV9 and TRBJ2-3; 11 bases are shared with TRBD2. The CDR3 is 16 residues long. V was clipped by 2 bases and J by 1 base; unmatched bases: 3. The germline CDR1 and CDR2 sequences are SGDLS and YYNGEE. DNA of the CDR3: TGTGCCAGCAGCGTGGGGACTAGCGGTCGCACAGATACGCAGTATTTT. Protein sequence: CASSVGTSGRTDTQYF.

V and J are TRBV5-6 and TRBJ1-1; D possibly corresponds to TRBD1 (5 bases). V dropped 3 bases and J dropped 7 bases, with 10 bases sitting between them. Germline CDR1 reads SGHDT; CDR2 reads YYEEEE. CDR3 length: 12 amino acids. The CDR3 coding sequence is TGTGCCAGCAGCTGGGGGGTGGGTGAAGCTTTCTTT. Translated: CASSWGVGEAFF.

The chain's CDR3 is CASSQTTRLIYNEQFF. As DNA, the CDR3 is TGTGCCAGCAGCCAAACCACCAGACTTATCTACAATGAGCAGTTCTTC. The V and J genes are TRBV4-2 and TRBJ2-1; no reliable D call. Germline V gene sequence: CDR1 LGHNA, CDR2 YNFKEQ. The V end lost 2 bases, the J end lost 3 bases, and 14 bases lay between the germline ends. The CDR3 is 16 amino acids.

The rearrangement joins TRBV28 to TRBJ1-2, with a possible D match to TRBD1 (5 bases). The V and J ends lost 4 bases and 4 bases respectively, with 22 bases between them. Germline lookup yields CDR1 MDHEN and CDR2 SYDVKM. The CDR3 is 17 amino acids. CDR3 sequence: CASSSPRGATLRYGYTF. In nucleotides, the CDR3 is TGTGCCAGCAGTTCCCCGAGAGGGGCGACTCTTCGCTATGGCTACACCTTC.

The V gene is TRBV5-1, the J gene TRBJ1-5; D not resolved. The CDR3 is made up of 15 amino acids. The V end lost 0 bases, the J end lost 0 bases, and 7 bases lay between the germline ends. CDR1 SGHRS and CDR2 YFSETQ come from the germline V gene. CDR3 sequence reads: CASSLEGYSNQPQHF. The CDR3, as DNA: TGCGCCAGCAGCTTGGAGGGATATAGCAATCAGCCCCAGCATTTT.

This chain links TRBV5-1 with TRBJ1-1; weak D call: TRBD1 (6 bases). Trimming took off 0 bases at V and 0 bases at J, with 15 bases between the two ends. Germline V gives CDR1 SGHRS, CDR2 YFSETQ. The CDR3 consists of 17 residues. The CDR3 here is CASSLVRGRGMNTEAFF. CDR3 coding DNA: TGCGCCAGCAGCTTGGTCAGGGGAAGGGGTATGAACACTGAAGCTTTCTTT.

This chain links TRBV27 with TRBJ1-2; TRBD1 aligns across 8 bases. Germline V gene lookup returns CDR1 MNHEY and CDR2 SMNVEV (reference sequence). Losses at the gene ends were 7 bases for V and 3 bases for J; bases not matched to a gene: 10. This CDR3 is built from 15 residues. The CDR3 coding sequence is TGTGCCAGCACTAGGCAGGGGGCGTTGGACTATGGCTACACCTTC. Translated, it gives CASTRQGALDYGYTF.

The CDR3 sequence is CASVVGDSSYNEQFF. The CDR3 DNA sequence: TGTGCCAGCGTGGTTGGGGACAGCTCCTACAATGAGCAGTTCTTC. This chain connects TRBV2 to TRBJ2-1, with 7 bases that match TRBD1. The ends lost 8 bases at V and 0 bases at J; junction bases unmatched: 7. The CDR3 is made up of 15 amino acids. In germline, CDR1 is SNHLY, CDR2 FYNNEI.

The J gene is TRBJ1-3, the V gene TRBV5-4; D gene ambiguous. CDR3 length equals 17 residues. Per germline, CDR1 SGHNT and CDR2 YYREEE (reference sequence). Trimming stripped 0 bases from V and 0 bases from J, with 13 bases between. The DNA of the CDR3 is TGTGCCAGCAGCTTGGAGCGGGGAGCAAACTCTGGAAACACCATATATTTT. This translates into CASSLERGANSGNTIYF.

J is TRBJ2-3 and V is TRBV5-1; 7 bases map to TRBD2. Losses at the gene ends were 3 bases for V and 4 bases for J; bases not matched to a gene: 14. This CDR3 region has 17 residues. Germline V gene sequence: CDR1 SGHRS, CDR2 YFSETQ. This CDR3 is CASSSRMSGAHSDTQYF. The CDR3 nucleotides are TGCGCCAGCAGCTCCAGGATGAGCGGGGCGCACTCAGATACGCAGTATTTT.

This clone was counted only a few times. This rearrangement joins TRBV21-1 to TRBJ1-2; the table's D call, TRBD1, was not checked against the DNA. TRBV21-1 is recorded as a pseudogene. CDR3 size: 16 residues. The CDR3, as DNA: TGTGCCAGCAGCCGTACTCGACAGGGGGCAAGGTATGGCTACACCTTC. The encoded protein is CASSRTRQGARYGYTF.

The rearrangement joins TRBV2 to TRBJ2-1; the D gene is possibly TRBD1 (5 bases). Germline V gives CDR1 SNHLY, CDR2 FYNNEI. V lost 3 bases and J lost 4, with 7 bases in between. This CDR3 contains 13 residues. In DNA form, the CDR3 reads TGTGCCAGCAGTGAGCCAGGGTACAATGAGCAGTTCTTC. This sequence encodes CASSEPGYNEQFF.

The J gene is TRBJ2-5, the V gene TRBV27; D is undetermined. Trimming stripped 6 bases from V and 4 bases from J, with 18 bases between. Germline-derived CDR1 and CDR2 are MNHEY and SMNVEV (reference sequence). This CDR3 region has 15 residues. The CDR3 region has the DNA TGTGCCAGCAGCACCTTGGGATCCCCAGGAGAGACCCAGTACTTC. Protein: CASSTLGSPGETQYF.

This chain uses TRBV28 with TRBJ2-1, with TRBD2 identical over 13 bases. Trimming took 2 bases from V and 8 from J; bases not matched to a gene: 3. CDR3 size: 15 residues. Per the germline V gene, CDR1 is MDHEN and CDR2 is SYDVKM. CDR3 coding DNA: TGTGCCAGCAGTTTAGGGACTAGCGGGATTTATGAGCAGTTCTTC. Protein product: CASSLGTSGIYEQFF.

The chain has TRBV7-2 and TRBJ2-3; 7 bases are shared with TRBD2. V dropped 3 bases and J dropped 6; count of bases not matched to a gene: 9. The germline V gene encodes CDR1 SGHTA and CDR2 FQGNSA. This CDR3 has 15 residues. This chain's CDR3 is CASSFQGGSTDTQYF. The CDR3 DNA reads TGTGCCAGCAGCTTCCAGGGAGGGTCCACGGATACGCAGTATTTT.

This chain uses TRBV7-7 with TRBJ2-5; D possibly corresponds to TRBD1 (6 bases). The J call is uncertain, as TRBJ2-7 better fits the DNA end. Germline-derived CDR1 and CDR2 are SSHAT and FNYEAQ (reference sequence). The CDR3 is made up of 14 amino acids. In DNA, the CDR3 is TGTGCCAGCAGCTTAGAACAGGGACCCTACGAGCAGTACTTC. Translation: CASSLEQGPYEQYF.